The 32 T cell receptor beta chains below were found in one sample sequenced in a study of control samples from healthy donors and cancer patients. TCRdb keeps only in-frame clones here, not all; method: immunoSEQ multiplex PCR. The sample contains 100,000 to 150,000 clones, about 93% of which appear only once. Material for sequencing was blood. The receptors come from a young man in good health.

This chain connects TRBV9 to TRBJ1-6; 8 nucleotides match TRBD1. The CDR3 totals 15 residues. Losses at the gene ends were 0 bases for V and 10 bases for J; bases not matched to a gene: 6. CDR1 is SGDLS, CDR2 YYNGEE, per germline. The CDR3 reads CASSVEAGGRSPLHF. DNA for the CDR3: TGTGCCAGCAGCGTAGAGGCAGGGGGCCGGTCACCCCTCCACTTT.

This clone came up a few times. V and J are TRBV5-1 and TRBJ2-6, with 8 bases that match TRBD1. J gave up 0 bases and V 1 base, and 6 bases lay outside the gene matches. Germline V gene lookup returns CDR1 SGHRS and CDR2 YFSETQ. This CDR3 has 18 residues. Here the CDR3 DNA reads TGCGCCAGCAGCTTGATGGGACAGGCGACCTCTGGGGCCAACGTCCTGACTTTC. Translated: CASSLMGQATSGANVLTF.

This chain uses TRBV12-3 or TRBV12-4 with TRBJ2-4; the D is unclear. The germline V and J ends were trimmed by 3 bases and 5 bases, with 8 bases remaining between them. This CDR3 is built from 13 residues. Here the CDR3 DNA reads TGTGCCAGCAGTTTGTCTCCCCAAAACATTCAGTACTTC. Its translation: CASSLSPQNIQYF.

CDR3: CASSLTVYNSPLHF. DNA of the CDR3: TGTGCCAGTAGTCTGACGGTCTATAATTCACCCCTCCACTTT. The chain has TRBV19 and TRBJ1-6; no clear D gene. Trimming cost V 5 bases and J 3 bases, with 8 bases left between them. CDR1 and CDR2 (germline): LNHDA, SQIVND (reference sequence). The CDR3 covers 14 residues.

This sequence joins TRBV7-6 and TRBJ2-1, with D perhaps given as TRBD1 or TRBD2 (5 bases each). Trimming cost V 2 bases and J 0 bases, with 17 bases left between them. Per the germline V gene, CDR1 is SGHVS and CDR2 is FNYEAQ. This CDR3 contains 18 residues. The CDR3, as DNA: TGTGCCAGCAGCTTAAGTGGGACGGATGGCAGCTCCTACAATGAGCAGTTCTTC. Amino acid sequence: CASSLSGTDGSSYNEQFF.

The chain is built from TRBV6-1 and TRBJ2-7, with no clear D. The germline V gene encodes CDR1 MNHNS and CDR2 SASEGT. The CDR3 contains 12 residues. Trimming cost V 3 bases and J 2 bases, with 5 bases left between them. The CDR3 loop is CASSDTAYEQYF. Written as DNA, the CDR3 is TGTGCCAGCAGTGATACCGCCTACGAGCAGTACTTC.

The chain combines TRBV6-1 with TRBJ2-7; the D gene is possibly TRBD1 (5 bases). Between the trimmed V and J ends, which lost 3 bases and 3 bases, there was a span of 15 bases. The germline V gene encodes CDR1 MNHNS and CDR2 SASEGT. The CDR3 is 15 residues long. This CDR3 is CASSEAGNAYYEQYV. CDR3 nucleotides: TGTGCCAGCAGTGAGGCAGGGAATGCTTACTACGAGCAGTACGTC.

In this sample, this clone turned up once. CDR3 sequence reads: CASSLAFRPQETQYF. The CDR3 DNA sequence: TGTGCCAGCAGCTTGGCCTTCCGTCCCCAAGAGACCCAGTACTTC. The chain uses TRBV5-4 and TRBJ2-5; D not certain. The germline V and J ends were trimmed by 0 bases and 1 base, with 10 bases remaining between them. Per the germline V gene, CDR1 is SGHNT and CDR2 is YYREEE (reference sequence). The CDR3 extends over 15 amino acids.

The chain couples TRBV25-1 to TRBJ1-4; no clear D gene. Trimming pared 5 bases from V and 3 bases from J, leaving 10 bases between. This CDR3 has 14 amino acids. Germline assignment: CDR1 MGHDK and CDR2 SYGVNS. CDR3 sequence: CASSQHGANEKLFF. The DNA for the CDR3 is TGTGCCAGCAGTCAGCACGGGGCTAATGAAAAACTGTTTTTT.

The gene calls are TRBV19 and TRBJ2-3, with 12 bases fitting TRBD2. The CDR3 covers 16 residues. CDR1 is LNHDA, CDR2 SQIVND, per germline (reference sequence). Trimming removed 5 bases from V and 4 bases from J; junction bases left unmatched: 7. The CDR3 sequence is CASSARLAGVSDTQYF. CDR3 nucleotides: TGTGCCAGTAGTGCCCGACTAGCGGGAGTTTCAGATACGCAGTATTTT.

CDR3 loop: CASSQEGRGYGYTF. The CDR3 DNA sequence: TGTGCCAGCAGCCAAGAGGGCAGGGGGTATGGCTACACCTTC. The chain is built from TRBV3-1 (or the pseudogene TRBV3-2) and TRBJ1-2; TRBD1 matches 7 bases. The CDR3 has 14 amino acids. CDR1 is LGHDT, CDR2 YNNKEL, per germline (reference sequence). V dropped 0 bases and J dropped 5; count of bases not matched to a gene: 3.

This chain links TRBV6-6 with TRBJ2-6, with D possibly being TRBD1 or TRBD2 (5 bases each). Looked up from germline, CDR1 is MNHNY and CDR2 is SVGAGI (reference sequence). V was cut by 8 bases and J by 2 bases, with 13 bases left in between. CDR3 size: 15 residues. The CDR3 sequence is CASGGGAPGANVLTF. CDR3 DNA: TGTGCCAGCGGGGGTGGGGCGCCTGGGGCCAACGTCCTGACTTTC.

This clone is a singleton in its sample. The V and J genes are TRBV10-3 and TRBJ2-3; tentative D call: TRBD2 (6 bases). V was clipped by 3 bases and J by 2 bases, with 9 bases between them. CDR1 is ENHRY, CDR2 SYGVKD, per germline. The CDR3 covers 14 residues. DNA of the CDR3: TGTGCCATCAGTGATCCGGGAGACACAGATACGCAGTATTTT. It encodes CAISDPGDTDTQYF.

The chain joins TRBV29-1 to TRBJ2-1, with D possibly being TRBD2 (5 bases). Germline CDR1 reads SQVTM; CDR2 reads ANQGSEA. This CDR3 comprises 12 residues. V was pared by 4 bases and J by 9 bases, with 13 bases between. The CDR3 sequence is CSVGGSAVEQFF. CDR3 DNA sequence: TGCAGCGTTGGCGGTAGCGCGGTTGAGCAGTTCTTC.

J is TRBJ2-7 and V is TRBV9; 8 bases match TRBD1. This CDR3 has 13 residues. V shed 3 bases and J 1 base; nucleotides not matched to a gene: 0. CDR1 and CDR2 (germline): SGDLS, YYNGEE. CDR3 loop: CASSGQGSYEQYF. For the CDR3, the DNA is TGTGCCAGCAGCGGACAGGGGTCCTACGAGCAGTACTTC.

The chain combines TRBV28 with TRBJ2-7; tentative D call: TRBD1 (6 bases). The CDR3 contains 15 residues. V lost 6 bases and J 2 bases, leaving 17 bases between the germline ends. Germline-derived CDR1 and CDR2 are MDHEN and SYDVKM. The CDR3 region is CASSPRQANPYEQYV. The CDR3, as DNA: TGTGCCAGCAGCCCCCGACAGGCCAACCCCTACGAGCAGTACGTC.

CDR3 coding DNA: TGTGCCACCAGCAGGAGGATGGCAGGGGGAGGGGTCACTGAAGCTTTCTTT. Amino acids: CATSRRMAGGGVTEAFF. This sequence joins TRBV15 and TRBJ1-1; 7 bases are a match to TRBD1. V lost 3 bases and J lost 4; bases outside the gene matches: 14. Germline CDR1 and CDR2: LNHNV and YYDKDF (reference sequence). CDR3 length: 17 amino acids.

Comments on this clone: A junction end diverges from the germline sequence, so it may reflect a read error. The same CDR3 also results from other DNA sequences found in this sample. The CDR3 nucleotides are TGCGCCACCAGCAGAGACACCGGGGAGCTGTTTTTT. This encodes CATSRDTGELFF. The chain has TRBV15 and TRBJ2-2; D is ambiguous. This CDR3 region has 12 residues. CDR1 is LNHNV, CDR2 YYDKDF, per germline (reference sequence). The complete variable domain, with remaining parts taken from reference TRBV15 and TRBJ2-2, reads DAMVIQNPRYQVTQFGKPVTLSCSQTLNHNVMYWYQQKSSQAPKLLFHYYDKDFNNEADTPDNFQSRRPNTSFCFLDIRSPGLGDTAMYLCATSRDTGELFFGEGSRLTVL.

This sequence joins TRBV20-1 and TRBJ1-2; possible D gene TRBD1, 6 bases. Trimming removed 3 bases at V and 0 bases at J, with 11 bases between. The V gene's germline CDR1 is DFQATT and CDR2 SNEGSKA (reference sequence). The CDR3 runs 14 residues. For the CDR3, the DNA is TGCAGTGCTAGTGAACAGGGAGCTAACTATGGCTACACCTTC. Protein sequence: CSASEQGANYGYTF.

This rearrangement joins TRBV2 to TRBJ2-4, with D perhaps being TRBD1 or TRBD2 (6 bases each). This CDR3 comprises 13 residues. V was trimmed by 6 bases and J by 4 bases, leaving 10 bases between them. Germline loops: CDR1 SNHLY, CDR2 FYNNEI. The CDR3 loop is CASSGGGKNIQYF. CDR3 nucleotides: TGTGCCAGCAGCGGGGGCGGGAAAAACATTCAGTACTTC.

The chain employs TRBV4-2 and TRBJ2-3, with D possibly TRBD1 on 6 matching bases. From germline, CDR1 is LGHNA and CDR2 YNFKEQ. Trimming took off 1 base at V and 4 bases at J, with 12 bases between the two ends. The CDR3 runs 15 residues. CDR3 sequence reads: CASSQGLEGADTQYF. The CDR3 DNA reads TGTGCCAGCAGCCAAGGGCTAGAGGGGGCAGATACGCAGTATTTT.

CDR3 coding DNA: TGTGCCAGCTGTCCGGGTGACAGGAACAATGAGCAGTTCTTC. Its translation: CASCPGDRNNEQFF. The gene calls are TRBV6-5 and TRBJ2-1; a possible D gene is TRBD1 (6 bases). This CDR3 is built from 14 residues. Germline CDR1 MNHEY, CDR2 SVGAGI. Trimming removed 8 bases from V and 5 bases from J, with 16 bases in between.

This clone was observed a few times. This chain uses TRBV6-2 or TRBV6-3 with TRBJ2-1, with unresolved D. CDR3 size: 16 residues. Germline loops: CDR1 MNHEY, CDR2 SVGEGT. Trimming shortened V by 0 bases and J by 0 bases, and 9 bases separated the two germline ends. This CDR3 reads CASSYSVGSSYNEQFF. CDR3 in DNA: TGTGCCAGCAGTTACTCCGTCGGAAGCTCCTACAATGAGCAGTTCTTC.

The chain links TRBV6-5 to TRBJ2-2, with D possibly TRBD2 on 5 matching bases. CDR3 length equals 15 residues. CDR1 and CDR2 from the germline V gene are MNHEY and SVGAGI. V lost 2 bases and J 0 bases, leaving 7 bases between the germline ends. The CDR3 loop reads CASSYVGANTGELFF. The CDR3 region has the DNA TGTGCCAGCAGTTACGTGGGAGCGAACACCGGGGAGCTGTTTTTT.

The rearrangement links TRBV3-1 (or the pseudogene TRBV3-2) to TRBJ2-5; D may be TRBD2 (6 bases). CDR3 length: 15 amino acids. Germline loops: CDR1 LGHDT, CDR2 YNNKEL (reference sequence). Trimming shortened V by 4 bases and J by 5 bases, and 17 bases separated the two germline ends. CDR3 region: CASSPEPGAGETQYF. In nucleotides, the CDR3 is TGTGCCAGCAGCCCGGAACCGGGAGCTGGGGAGACCCAGTACTTC.

This clone was found a few times. The chain links TRBV7-9 to TRBJ1-1; D not certain. Germline assignment: CDR1 SEHNR and CDR2 FQNEAQ (reference sequence). CDR3 length: 12 amino acids. V was pared by 1 base and J by 9 bases, with 9 bases between. The CDR3 loop is CASSLGPGKAFF. Here the CDR3 DNA reads TGTGCCAGCAGCTTAGGTCCGGGGAAAGCTTTCTTT.

The V gene is TRBV9, the J gene TRBJ2-1; D is possibly TRBD1 (5 bases). Germline CDR1 reads SGDLS; CDR2 reads YYNGEE. CDR3 length: 14 residues. V was pared by 0 bases and J by 8 bases, with 12 bases between. The CDR3 spells CASSVDNLGDEQFF. The DNA of the CDR3 is TGTGCCAGCAGCGTAGATAATTTAGGGGATGAGCAGTTCTTC.

The chain combines TRBV2 with TRBJ2-1; D uncertain. Looked up from germline, CDR1 is SNHLY and CDR2 is FYNNEI. This CDR3 comprises 13 residues. V was cut by 7 bases and J by 5 bases, with 12 bases left in between. The chain's CDR3 is CASKRSANNEQFF. The CDR3 coding sequence is TGTGCCAGCAAAAGATCAGCGAACAATGAGCAGTTCTTC.

The chain recombines TRBV6-2 or TRBV6-3 with TRBJ2-1; D might be TRBD1 (5 bases). The CDR3 is 16 residues long. Germline V CDR1 and CDR2: MNHEY, SVGEGT. V gave up 2 bases and J gave up 2 bases, with 13 bases separating them. CDR3 region: CASSYPTIRAYNEQFF. DNA of the CDR3: TGTGCCAGCAGTTACCCGACGATCAGGGCCTACAATGAGCAGTTCTTC.

The chain links TRBV11-2 to TRBJ1-1; a possible D gene is TRBD1 (6 bases). The CDR3 has 14 residues. V dropped 5 bases and J dropped 1 base, with 11 bases sitting between them. From germline, CDR1 is SGHAT and CDR2 FQNNGV. The CDR3 loop is CASSQSTGNTEAFF. The CDR3 DNA sequence: TGTGCCAGCAGCCAATCGACAGGGAACACTGAAGCTTTCTTT.

This chain connects TRBV13 to TRBJ2-2; TRBD1 is a possible D gene (8 bases). The germline V gene has CDR1 PRHDT and CDR2 FYEKMQ (reference sequence). There are 20 residues in the CDR3. V shed 6 bases and J shed 4 bases, with 30 bases lying between them. CDR3 region: CASRQAPGGVRSGATGELFF. Here the CDR3 DNA reads TGTGCCAGCAGACAAGCCCCAGGGGGCGTCAGGAGCGGGGCCACCGGGGAGCTGTTTTTT.

This chain uses TRBV5-1 with TRBJ2-5; 7 nucleotides align to TRBD1. The CDR3 extends over 14 amino acids. Germline assignment: CDR1 SGHRS and CDR2 YFSETQ. The J segment lost 5 bases and the V segment lost 1 base, leaving 5 bases of the junction unmatched. CDR3 protein: CASSLRGPRETQYF. DNA for the CDR3: TGCGCCAGCAGCTTGAGGGGGCCCCGTGAGACCCAGTACTTC. The full variable domain, completed using reference TRBV5-1 and TRBJ2-5, is KAGVTQTPRYLIKTRGQQVTLSCSPISGHRSVSWYQQTPGQGLQFLFEYFSETQRNKGNFPGRFSGRQFSNSRSEMNVSTLELGDSALYLCASSLRGPRETQYFGPGTRLLVL.